This paragraph reports one T cell receptor beta chain. These data originate in a study of blood T cell repertoires in COVID-19. CDR3 length: 15 residues. V trimming: 4 bases; J trimming: 8 bases; junction bases outside the gene matches: 11. CDR1 is MDHEN and CDR2 is SYDVKM in the germline V gene. The method was immunoSEQ multiplex PCR; TCRdb's version includes in-frame clones alone and lacks a portion of them. The profile covers roughly 220,000 clones, with around 84% appearing a single time and around 4.5% taken by the ten largest. Source material: PBMCs or T cells enriched from blood (not recorded which). The receptor was derived from a man younger than 45 with acute COVID-19. The chain employs TRBV28 and TRBJ1-2, with TRBD1 matching 9 bases. The CDR3 is CASSSGQGIVEGYTF. Here the CDR3 DNA reads TGTGCCAGCAGTTCGGGACAGGGCATTGTTGAAGGCTACACCTTC.